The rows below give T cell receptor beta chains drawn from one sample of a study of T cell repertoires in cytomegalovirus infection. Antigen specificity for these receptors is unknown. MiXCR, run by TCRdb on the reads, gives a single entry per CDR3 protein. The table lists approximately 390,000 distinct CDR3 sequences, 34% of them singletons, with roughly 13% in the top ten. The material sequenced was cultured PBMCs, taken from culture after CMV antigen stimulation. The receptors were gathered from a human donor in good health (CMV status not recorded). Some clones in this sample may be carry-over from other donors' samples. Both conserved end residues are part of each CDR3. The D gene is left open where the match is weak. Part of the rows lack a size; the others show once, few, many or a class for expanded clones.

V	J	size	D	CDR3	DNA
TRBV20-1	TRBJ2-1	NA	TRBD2	CSLAGLGYNEQFF	TGCAGTCTCGCGGGACTAGGCTACAATGAGCAGTTCTTC
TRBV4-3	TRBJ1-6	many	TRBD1	CASSQDSSGQNNSPLHF	TGCGCCAGCAGCCAAGACTCCTCGGGACAGAATAATTCACCCCTCCACTTT
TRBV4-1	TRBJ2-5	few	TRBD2	CASSPLGAGEIQETQYF	TGCGCCAGCAGCCCTCTCGGGGCGGGAGAGATCCAAGAGACCCAGTACTTC
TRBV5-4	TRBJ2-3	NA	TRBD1	CASSSGQGISTDTQYF	TGTGCCAGCAGCTCCGGACAGGGGATCTCCACAGATACGCAGTATTTT
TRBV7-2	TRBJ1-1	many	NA	CASSLTNGLNTEAFF	TGTGCCAGCAGCTTAACGAACGGGTTGAACACTGAAGCTTTCTTT
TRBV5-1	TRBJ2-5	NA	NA	CASSKQETQYF	TGCGCCAGCAGCAAACAAGAGACCCAGTACTTC
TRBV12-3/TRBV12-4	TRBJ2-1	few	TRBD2	CASSFWTSGSYEQFF	TGTGCCAGCAGTTTTTGGACTAGCGGGAGCTATGAGCAGTTCTTC
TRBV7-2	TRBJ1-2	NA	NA	CASSLRRDDYGYTF	TGTGCCAGCAGCTTACGAAGGGACGACTATGGCTACACCTTC
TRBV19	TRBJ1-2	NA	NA	CASSIHRDRTYGYTF	TGTGCCAGTAGTATCCATCGAGACCGTACTTATGGCTACACCTTC
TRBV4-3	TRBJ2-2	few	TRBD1	CASSQDRLVRTGELFF	TGCGCCAGCAGCCAGGACAGGCTGGTGAGGACCGGGGAGCTGTTTTTT
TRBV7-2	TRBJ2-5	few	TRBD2	CASSSTSGRVAETQYF	TGTGCCAGCAGCTCGACTAGCGGGAGAGTAGCAGAGACCCAGTACTTC
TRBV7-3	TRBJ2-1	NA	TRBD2	CASSFVSGNSYNEQFF	TGTGCCAGCAGCTTCGTTAGCGGGAACTCCTACAATGAGCAGTTCTTC
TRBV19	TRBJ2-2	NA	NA	CASSAATQGTGELFF	TGTGCCAGTAGTGCAGCGACCCAAGGGACCGGGGAGCTGTTTTTT
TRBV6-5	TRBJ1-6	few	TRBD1	CASSYSIQTGSRSPLHF	TGTGCCAGCAGTTACTCCATCCAGACAGGGAGTCGTTCACCCCTCCACTTT
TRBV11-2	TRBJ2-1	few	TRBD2	CASSVQTLSEGKTSGSRNEQFF	TGTGCCAGCAGCGTCCAAACCCTTTCCGAAGGGAAGACTAGCGGGAGCAGAAATGAGCAGTTCTTC
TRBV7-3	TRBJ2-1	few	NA	CASSPGGREQFF	TGTGCCAGCAGCCCAGGGGGGCGAGAGCAGTTCTTC
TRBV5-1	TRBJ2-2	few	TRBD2	CASSEGTSGLTGELFF	TGCGCCAGCAGCGAGGGGACTAGCGGCCTAACCGGGGAGCTGTTTTTT
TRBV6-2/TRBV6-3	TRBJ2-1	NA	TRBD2	CASSPYRQREGSYNEQFF	TGTGCCAGCAGCCCTTACCGGCAGCGGGAGGGATCCTACAATGAGCAGTTCTTC
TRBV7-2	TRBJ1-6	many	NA	CASSLVQSSYNSPLHF	TGTGCCAGCAGCTTAGTACAGAGCTCCTATAATTCACCCCTCCACTTT
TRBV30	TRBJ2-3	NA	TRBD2	CAWSVPSGGTDTQYF	TGTGCCTGGAGTGTACCTAGCGGTGGCACAGATACGCAGTATTTT
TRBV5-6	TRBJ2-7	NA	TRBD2	CASSPATSGNYEQYF	TGTGCCAGCAGCCCAGCAACTAGCGGGAACTACGAGCAGTACTTC
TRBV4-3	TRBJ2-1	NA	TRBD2	CASSQDPAGGGEQFF	TGCGCCAGCAGCCAAGATCCAGCGGGGGGGGGTGAGCAGTTCTTC
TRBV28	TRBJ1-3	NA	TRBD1	CASSLQQGPDFLGNTIYF	TGTGCCAGCAGTTTACAACAGGGGCCGGATTTTTTAGGAAACACCATATATTTT